This T cell receptor beta chain was captured by sequencing in a study of CD8+ T cells in alopecia areata (dated by TCRdb to the late 2010s). For the study in its entirety: High-throughput TCRbeta sequencing was used to examine T cell clonal expansion in alopecia areata in both the C3H/HeJ mouse model and human patients. Human TCRbeta sequencing covered scalp tissue and sorted CD4+ and CD8+ peripheral blood T cells from patchy and totalis/universalis alopecia areata patients and healthy controls. Clonality in the scalp was compared among normal scalp (n=4), patchy alopecia areata scalp (n=8), and alopecia totalis/universalis scalp (n=8). RNA came from the PAXgene miRNA kit for fixed scalp, the miRNeasy kit for PBMCs, and the RNeasy kit for mouse skin. Amplification of TCRbeta CDR3 regions was done by immunoSEQ multiplex PCR using 35 Vbeta forward primers and 13 Jbeta reverse primers.

Libraries were made using the immunoSEQ multiplex PCR assay. RNA was extracted from all samples and reverse transcribed into cDNA, which served as template for TCR sequencing. SuperScript III was used to make first-strand cDNA, primed with a 2:1 mix of oligo-dT and random hexamers. A synthetic immune receptor repertoire was used to assess amplification bias, and residual bias was removed computationally. The paper's data handling went like this. Raw reads were preprocessed for error removal, and CDR3 was defined according to IMGT conventions as running from the conserved cysteine to phenylalanine. Clonality was computed by normalizing Shannon entropy by log2 of the number of productive unique TCRs and subtracting the result from 1. Scalp TCRbeta sequences were cross-referenced with sorted blood CD4 and CD8 repertoires so that the CD4 or CD8 identity of scalp clones could be inferred. The clones in this table, taken by TCRdb from immuneACCESS, are in-frame only. Not every clone is retained; where verified, under half of the shortfall comes from an unresolved V gene, and the cause of the rest is unknown. V and J calls and clone size are copied from that table; D and trimming were computed from the DNA. For this sample the table gives roughly 100,000 clones, of which approximately 52% were detected only once. The top ten clonotypes cover more than 8% of the sample.

Of note for this clone: The target of this receptor is not known. The record has no base qualities; no much larger clone is one base away.

PBMCs were isolated by density centrifugation and stained for CD3, CD4 and CD8, and CD4+ and CD8+ T cells were sorted on a FACSAria. Unaffected controls provided scalp biopsies and blood samples. There are 13 amino acids in the CDR3, from cysteine to phenylalanine inclusive. Kept here is only the CDR3 DNA, which spans 39 bases and is read in frame from base 1. The germline V gene provides CDR1 MDHEN and CDR2 SYDVKM. Compared with germline, V lacks 8 bases and J lacks 7 bases; bases without a gene match: 8. General findings and caveats noted by the study authors: Shared TCR sequences between patients were less evident than in mice, which may be partly attributable to HLA diversity in the patient population. Resident alphabeta T cells in normal human skin are also sequenced, complicating scalp TCR repertoire analysis, unlike mouse skin dominated by gammadelta T cells. Higher clonality and more expanded CD8+ clones were observed in lesional scalp than in normal scalp, particularly in alopecia totalis/universalis, a finding suggestive of antigenic drive.

The TCR was taken from a human donor in good health. Here the chain combines TRBV28 and TRBJ2-4; 7 central nucleotides agree with TRBD1. Material for sequencing was CD4+ T cells sorted from blood. The CDR3 is CASRMAGGNIQYF. The sequenced DNA is TGTGCCAGCCGTATGGCAGGGGGTAACATTCAGTACTTC.